The 2 T cell receptor beta chains in this list originate from one sample, sequenced in a study of T-cell memory formation after mild COVID-19. TCRdb re-derived calls from the 5' RACE reads in MiXCR, one entry per CDR3 protein. The data show hundreds of thousands of distinct CDR3 sequences, under 30% seen once. Material: PBMCs or a T cell subset sorted from them (not recorded which). These receptors all stem from an adult woman who had mild COVID-19 (a few samples of this study predate the infection). Cell type and time point are not known.

The table lists this clonotype with a few counts. V gene TRBV5-1 combines with J gene TRBJ2-7; D is tentatively TRBD1 or TRBD2 (5 bases each). The CDR3 covers 15 residues. CDR1 and CDR2 from the germline V gene are SGHRS and YFSETQ. Trimming took off 4 bases at V and 0 bases at J, with 14 bases between the two ends. In nucleotides, the CDR3 is TGCGCCAGCAGCGTAGGACCAGGGACCTCCTACGAGCAGTACTTC. It yields the protein CASSVGPGTSYEQYF. Full variable domain (rest looked up from reference TRBV5-1 and TRBJ2-7): KAGVTQTPRYLIKTRGQQVTLSCSPISGHRSVSWYQQTPGQGLQFLFEYFSETQRNKGNFPGRFSGRQFSNSRSEMNVSTLELGDSALYLCASSVGPGTSYEQYFGPGTRLTVT.

This clonotype was counted between two and nine times. The chain has TRBV20-1 and TRBJ1-4, with D tentatively TRBD1 (5 bases). Germline V gene lookup returns CDR1 DFQATT and CDR2 SNEGSKA (reference sequence). The CDR3 has 14 residues. V lost 3 bases to trimming and J lost 8 bases, with 16 bases between them. The CDR3 nucleotides are TGCAGTGCTAGTTGGGCAGGGCTGAGGGAAAAACTGTTTTTT. Its translation is CSASWAGLREKLFF.